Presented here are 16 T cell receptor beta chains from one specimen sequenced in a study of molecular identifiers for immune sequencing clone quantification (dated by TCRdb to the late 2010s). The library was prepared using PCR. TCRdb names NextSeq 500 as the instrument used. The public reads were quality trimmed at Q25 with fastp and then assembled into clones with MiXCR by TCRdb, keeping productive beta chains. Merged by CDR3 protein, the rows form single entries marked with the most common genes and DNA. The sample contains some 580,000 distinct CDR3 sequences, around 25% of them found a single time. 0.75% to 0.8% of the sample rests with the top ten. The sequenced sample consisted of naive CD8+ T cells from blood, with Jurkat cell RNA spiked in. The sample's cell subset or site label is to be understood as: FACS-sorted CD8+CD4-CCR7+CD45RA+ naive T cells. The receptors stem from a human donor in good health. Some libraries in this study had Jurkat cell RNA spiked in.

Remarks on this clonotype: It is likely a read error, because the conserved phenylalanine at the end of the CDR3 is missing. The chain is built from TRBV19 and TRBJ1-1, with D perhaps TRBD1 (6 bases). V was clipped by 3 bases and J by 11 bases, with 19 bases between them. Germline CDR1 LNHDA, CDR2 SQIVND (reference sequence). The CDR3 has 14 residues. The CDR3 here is CASSIGAGGGGAFL. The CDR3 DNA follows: TGTGCCAGTAGTATTGGTGCTGGGGGCGGGGGCGCTTTCCTT.

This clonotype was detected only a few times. The CDR3 is CASAKKGSTYEQYF. CDR3 sequence (DNA): TGTGCCAGCGCCAAAAAGGGGAGTACGTACGAGCAGTACTTC. The rearrangement uses TRBV6-5 and TRBJ2-7, with D tentatively TRBD1 or TRBD2 (5 bases each). The CDR3 has 14 amino acids. The germline V and J ends were trimmed by 8 bases and 4 bases, with 18 bases remaining between them. Germline loops: CDR1 MNHEY, CDR2 SVGAGI.

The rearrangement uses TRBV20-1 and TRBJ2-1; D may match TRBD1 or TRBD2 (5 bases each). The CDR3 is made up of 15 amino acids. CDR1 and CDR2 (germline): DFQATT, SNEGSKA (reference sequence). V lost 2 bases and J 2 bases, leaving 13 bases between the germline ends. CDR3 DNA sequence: TGCAGTGCTAGATCAGGGACGGAGACCTACAATGAGCAGTTCTTC. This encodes CSARSGTETYNEQFF.

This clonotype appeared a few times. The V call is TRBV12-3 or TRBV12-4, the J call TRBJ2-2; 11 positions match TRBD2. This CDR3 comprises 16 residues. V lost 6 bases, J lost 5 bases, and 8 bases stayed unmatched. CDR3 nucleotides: TGTGCCAGCAGCCCCACTAGCGGGAGTCGGACCGGGGAGCTGTTTTTT. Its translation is CASSPTSGSRTGELFF.

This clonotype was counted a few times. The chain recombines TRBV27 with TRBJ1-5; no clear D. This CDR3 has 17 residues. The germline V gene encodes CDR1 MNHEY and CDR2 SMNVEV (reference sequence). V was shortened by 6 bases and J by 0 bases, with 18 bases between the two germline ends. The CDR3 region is CASSADYGLYSNQPQHF. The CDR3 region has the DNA TGTGCCAGCAGCGCAGACTACGGACTTTATAGCAATCAGCCCCAGCATTTT.

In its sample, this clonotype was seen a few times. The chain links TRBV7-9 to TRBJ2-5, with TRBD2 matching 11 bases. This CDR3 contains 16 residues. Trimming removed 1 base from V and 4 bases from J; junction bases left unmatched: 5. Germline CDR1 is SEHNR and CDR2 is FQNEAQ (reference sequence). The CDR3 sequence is CASSLGETSGTETQYF. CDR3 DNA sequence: TGTGCCAGCAGCTTAGGGGAGACTAGCGGGACAGAGACCCAGTACTTC.

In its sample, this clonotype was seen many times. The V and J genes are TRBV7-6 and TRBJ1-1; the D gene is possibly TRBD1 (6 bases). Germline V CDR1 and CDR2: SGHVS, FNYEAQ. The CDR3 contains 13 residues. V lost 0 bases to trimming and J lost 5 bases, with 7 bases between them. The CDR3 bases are TGTGCCAGCAGCTTAGCGGGGGCTACTGAAGCTTTCTTT. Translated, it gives CASSLAGATEAFF.

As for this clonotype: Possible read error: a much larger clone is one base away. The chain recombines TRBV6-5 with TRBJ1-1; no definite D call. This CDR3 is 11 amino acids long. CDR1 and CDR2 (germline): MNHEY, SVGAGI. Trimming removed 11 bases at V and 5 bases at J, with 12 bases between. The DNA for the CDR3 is TGTGCCGCCAACCGAGGGACTGAAGCTTTCTTT. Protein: CAANRGTEAFF.

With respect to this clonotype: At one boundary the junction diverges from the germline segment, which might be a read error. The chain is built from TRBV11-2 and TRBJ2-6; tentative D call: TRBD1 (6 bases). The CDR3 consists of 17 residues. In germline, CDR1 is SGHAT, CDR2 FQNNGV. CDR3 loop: CAGSLTGSFTGANVLTF. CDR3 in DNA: TGTGCCGGCAGCTTGACAGGTTCCTTCACTGGGGCCAACGTCCTGACTTTC.

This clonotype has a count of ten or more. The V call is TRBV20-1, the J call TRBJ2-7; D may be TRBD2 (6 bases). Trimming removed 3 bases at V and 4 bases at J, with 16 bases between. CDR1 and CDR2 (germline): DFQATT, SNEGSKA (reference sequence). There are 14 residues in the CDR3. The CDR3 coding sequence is TGCAGTGCTAGGGGGCCTTTGGGGAGGTACGAGCAGTACTTC. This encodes CSARGPLGRYEQYF.

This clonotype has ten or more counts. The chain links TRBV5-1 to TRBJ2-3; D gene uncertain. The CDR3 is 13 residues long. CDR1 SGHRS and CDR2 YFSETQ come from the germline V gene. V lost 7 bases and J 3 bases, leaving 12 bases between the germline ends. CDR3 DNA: TGCGCCAGCTCCAAACTCCGTACAGATACGCAGTATTTT. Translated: CASSKLRTDTQYF.

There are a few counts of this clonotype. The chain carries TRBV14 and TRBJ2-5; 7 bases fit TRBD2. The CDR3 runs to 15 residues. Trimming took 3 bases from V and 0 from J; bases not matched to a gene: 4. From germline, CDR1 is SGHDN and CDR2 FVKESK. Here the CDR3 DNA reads TGTGCCAGCAGCCAGGGAGGGATGTACCAAGAGACCCAGTACTTC. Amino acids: CASSQGGMYQETQYF.

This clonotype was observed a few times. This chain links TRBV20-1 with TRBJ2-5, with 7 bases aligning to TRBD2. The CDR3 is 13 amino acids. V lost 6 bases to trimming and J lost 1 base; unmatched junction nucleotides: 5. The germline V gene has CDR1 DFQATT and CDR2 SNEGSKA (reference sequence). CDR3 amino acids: CSARSSGQETQYF. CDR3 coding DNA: TGCAGTGCCAGATCTAGCGGCCAAGAGACCCAGTACTTC.

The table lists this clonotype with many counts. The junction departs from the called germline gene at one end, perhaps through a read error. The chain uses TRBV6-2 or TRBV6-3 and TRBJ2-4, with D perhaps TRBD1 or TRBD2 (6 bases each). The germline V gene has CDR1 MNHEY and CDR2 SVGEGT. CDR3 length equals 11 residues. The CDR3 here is CASSYGGHYVF. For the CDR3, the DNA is TGTGCCAGCAGCTACGGGGGACACTACGTCTTC.

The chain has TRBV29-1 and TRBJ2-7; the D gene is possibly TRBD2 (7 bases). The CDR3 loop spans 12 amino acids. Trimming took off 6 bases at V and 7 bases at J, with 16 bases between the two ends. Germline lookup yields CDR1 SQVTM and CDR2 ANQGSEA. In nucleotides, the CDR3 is TGCAGCGTGGGAGGGGGGGCCGGGGAGCAGTACTTC. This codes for CSVGGGAGEQYF.

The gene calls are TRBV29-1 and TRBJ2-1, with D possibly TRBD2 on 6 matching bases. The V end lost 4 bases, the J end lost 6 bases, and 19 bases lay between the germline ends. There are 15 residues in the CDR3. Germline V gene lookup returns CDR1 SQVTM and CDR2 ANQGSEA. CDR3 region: CSVVSGDRVGNEQFF. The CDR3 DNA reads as TGCAGCGTTGTTTCGGGGGATAGAGTGGGCAATGAGCAGTTCTTC.